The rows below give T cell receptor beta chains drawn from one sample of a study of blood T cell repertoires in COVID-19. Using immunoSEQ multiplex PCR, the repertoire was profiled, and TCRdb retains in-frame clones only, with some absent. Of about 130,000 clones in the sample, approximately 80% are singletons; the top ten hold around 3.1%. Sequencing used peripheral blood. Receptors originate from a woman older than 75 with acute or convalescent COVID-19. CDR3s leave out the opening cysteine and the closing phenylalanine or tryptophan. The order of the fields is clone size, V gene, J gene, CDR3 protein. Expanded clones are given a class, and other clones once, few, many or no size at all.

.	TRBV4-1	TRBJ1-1	ASSHHRLSNTEAF
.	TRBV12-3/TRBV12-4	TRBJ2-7	ASSFSGAGQY
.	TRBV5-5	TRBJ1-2	ASSLGGQGRTYT
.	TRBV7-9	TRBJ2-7	ASSLVRGEDEQY
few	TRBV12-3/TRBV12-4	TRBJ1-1	ASATLNTEAF
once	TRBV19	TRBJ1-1	ASSTGGTANTEAF
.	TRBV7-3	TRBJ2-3	ASSFARGSTDTQY
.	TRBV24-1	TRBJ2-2	ATAPGQNTGELF
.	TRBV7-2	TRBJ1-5	ASSLVGGGFAQPQH
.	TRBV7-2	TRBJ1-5	ASSPAGGRQPQH
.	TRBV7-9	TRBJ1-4	ASSSRGWIEKLF
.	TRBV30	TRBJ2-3	AWSSRDTQY
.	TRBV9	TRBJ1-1	ASSVAGGELNTEAF
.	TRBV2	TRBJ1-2	ASRAVWGDNGYT
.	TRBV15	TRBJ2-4	ATSRDGGTASNIQY
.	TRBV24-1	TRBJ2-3	ATSDPTGKDTDTQY
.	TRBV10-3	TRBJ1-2	AIRGTGVGNGYT
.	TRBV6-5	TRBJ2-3	ASSYGTFTDTQY
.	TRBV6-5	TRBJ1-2	ASLETAARPQGYT
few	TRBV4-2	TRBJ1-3	ASSQDGGGSSGNTIY
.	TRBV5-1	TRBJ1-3	ASSIGQGGNTIY
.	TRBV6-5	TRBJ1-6	ASSYRAGISILH
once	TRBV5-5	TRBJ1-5	ASSPWTGNNQPQH